This T cell receptor beta chain emerged from a study of T cell responses to AZD1222 COVID-19 vaccine. Study-wide points: A mostly white British donor set with more females was recruited, and clonal diversity was possibly underestimated.

Method: immunoSEQ multiplex PCR; TCRdb's copy keeps in-frame clones and lacks some. The data contain approximately 140,000 clones, 75% to 95% of them singletons. This clone was seen just once. Its cognate antigen is unknown. V was trimmed by 1 base and J by 0 bases, leaving 10 bases between them. The CDR3 has 16 amino acids. Germline CDR1 LGHNA, CDR2 YSLEER. The chain uses TRBV4-3 and TRBJ2-4; the D is unclear. The sequence was collected from an adult who received the MenACWY meningococcal vaccine as a control. This material consisted of peripheral blood, taken 28 days after the second dose of the MenACWY control vaccine. CDR3 loop: CASSQAHLLAKNIQYF. CDR3 coding DNA: TGCGCCAGCAGCCAAGCACACCTATTAGCCAAAAACATTCAGTACTTC.